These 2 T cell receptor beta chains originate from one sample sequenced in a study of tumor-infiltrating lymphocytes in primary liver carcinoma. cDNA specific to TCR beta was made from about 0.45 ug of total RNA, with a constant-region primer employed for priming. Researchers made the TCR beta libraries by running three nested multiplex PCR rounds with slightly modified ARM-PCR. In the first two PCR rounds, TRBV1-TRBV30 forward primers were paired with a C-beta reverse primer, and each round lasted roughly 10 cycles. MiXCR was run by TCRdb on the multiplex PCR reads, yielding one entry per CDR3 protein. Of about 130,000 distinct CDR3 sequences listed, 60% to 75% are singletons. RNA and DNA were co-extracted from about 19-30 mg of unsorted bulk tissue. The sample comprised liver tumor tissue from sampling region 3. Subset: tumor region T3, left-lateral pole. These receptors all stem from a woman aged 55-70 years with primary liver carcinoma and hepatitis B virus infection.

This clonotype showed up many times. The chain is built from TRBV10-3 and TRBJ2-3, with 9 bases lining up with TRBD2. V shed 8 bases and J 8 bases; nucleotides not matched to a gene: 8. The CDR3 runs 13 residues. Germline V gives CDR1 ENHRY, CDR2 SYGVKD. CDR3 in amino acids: CAIGTSGHLTQYF. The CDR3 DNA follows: TGTGCCATCGGAACTAGCGGGCATCTTACGCAGTATTTT.

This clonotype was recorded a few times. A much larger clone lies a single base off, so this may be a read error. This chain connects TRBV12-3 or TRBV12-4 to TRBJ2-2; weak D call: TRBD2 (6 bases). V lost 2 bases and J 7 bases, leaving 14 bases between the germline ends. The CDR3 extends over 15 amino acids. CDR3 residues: CASSLTGVQSGELFF. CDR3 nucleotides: TGTGCCAGCAGTTTAACGGGAGTCCAAAGCGGGGAGCTGTTTTTT.